This paragraph reports one TCR beta chain. Its antigen is unknown. This sample is part of a study of T-cell memory formation after mild COVID-19. Overall study results and limits: The authors did not confirm SARS-CoV-2 specificity of second-wave clones peaking day 37.

TCRdb used MiXCR to reprocess the 5' RACE reads, holding one entry per CDR3 protein. The sample records roughly 100,000 distinct CDR3 sequences, approximately 13% being singletons. Sequenced material: PBMCs or a T cell subset sorted from them (not recorded which). This TCR derives from an adult woman who had mild COVID-19 (a few samples of this study predate the infection). Cell type and time point are not known.

The CDR3 DNA reads as TGTGCCAGCAGCGTAGACGGGATAGCGAGGGAGCAGTACTTC. The encoded protein is CASSVDGIAREQYF. The genes are TRBV9 and TRBJ2-7, with D possibly matching TRBD2 (5 bases). The CDR3 spans 14 residues. The germline V gene has CDR1 SGDLS and CDR2 YYNGEE. V gave up 0 bases and J gave up 7 bases, with 14 bases separating them.